This is a list of T cell receptor beta chains from one sample in a study of T-cell memory formation after mild COVID-19. Via MiXCR, TCRdb re-called the 5' RACE reads, giving one row per CDR3 protein. The sample contains approximately 210,000 distinct CDR3 sequences, about 18% of which appear only once. The sequenced sample was PBMCs or a T cell subset sorted from them (not recorded which). The receptors stem from an adult woman who had mild COVID-19 (a few samples of this study predate the infection). Cell type and time point are not known. Both conserved end residues are part of each CDR3. The order of the fields is D gene, CDR3 length, clone size, V gene, J gene, CDR3 protein, CDR3 DNA. The D gene is left open where the match is weak. Rows give clone size only sometimes, using once, few, many, or a class for an expanded clone.

-	12	-	TRBV5-4	TRBJ1-2	CASSLLGNGYTF	TGTGCCAGCAGTCTCCTTGGGAATGGCTACACCTTC
-	13	-	TRBV7-3	TRBJ2-1	CASSFGKYNEQFF	TGTGCCAGCAGCTTCGGCAAATACAATGAGCAGTTCTTC
-	17	few	TRBV6-1	TRBJ2-1	CASSEVKDKTIYNEQFF	TGTGCCAGCAGTGAAGTCAAGGACAAAACTATCTACAATGAGCAGTTCTTC
-	15	few	TRBV5-1	TRBJ2-2	CASSSQQEVTGELFF	TGCGCCAGCAGCAGCCAACAGGAGGTCACCGGGGAGCTGTTTTTT
TRBD2	14	many	TRBV7-3	TRBJ2-1	CASSLAGGLDEQFF	TGTGCCAGCAGCTTAGCGGGAGGCCTCGATGAGCAGTTCTTC
-	13	many	TRBV10-3	TRBJ2-5	CAISEQGAETQYF	TGTGCCATCAGTGAACAGGGTGCGGAGACCCAGTACTTC
-	15	-	TRBV5-1	TRBJ1-1	CASSNGRGVNTEAFF	TGCGCCAGCAGTAACGGGCGCGGTGTGAACACTGAAGCTTTCTTT
-	17	-	TRBV12-3/TRBV12-4	TRBJ1-1	CASSLVSWTVLSTEAFF	TGTGCCAGCAGTTTAGTTTCCTGGACAGTCTTATCCACTGAAGCTTTCTTT
-	15	-	TRBV18	TRBJ1-1	CASSPRAVMNTEAFF	TGTGCCAGCTCACCGAGGGCGGTCATGAACACTGAAGCTTTCTTT
TRBD2	14	-	TRBV7-2	TRBJ2-7	CASSVSGSNYEQYF	TGTGCCAGCAGCGTTAGCGGGAGTAACTACGAGCAGTACTTC
-	14	-	TRBV6-2/TRBV6-3	TRBJ2-5	CASSYGRGRETQYF	TGTGCCAGCAGTTACGGTCGGGGCCGGGAGACCCAGTACTTC
-	12	-	TRBV2	TRBJ2-2	CASSIRTGELFF	TGTGCCAGCAGCATTAGGACCGGGGAGCTGTTTTTT
-	13	few	TRBV12-3/TRBV12-4	TRBJ1-3	CASGVSSGNTIYF	TGTGCCAGCGGGGTTAGCTCTGGAAACACCATATATTTT
TRBD1	14	-	TRBV6-1	TRBJ1-2	CASLRQGLNYGYTF	TGTGCCAGCCTACGACAGGGCCTCAACTATGGCTACACCTTC
TRBD1	15	-	TRBV7-9	TRBJ2-7	CASSLAGTGAYEQYF	TGTGCCAGCAGCTTAGCCGGGACAGGGGCCTACGAGCAGTACTTC
TRBD1	16	few	TRBV10-2	TRBJ2-7	CASSEIAWTGEDEQYF	TGCGCCAGCAGTGAGATAGCGTGGACAGGGGAGGACGAGCAGTACTTC
-	14	-	TRBV6-6	TRBJ2-2	CASSPAGSPGELFF	TGTGCCAGCAGCCCGGCCGGGAGCCCCGGGGAGCTGTTTTTT
TRBD1	12	-	TRBV29-1	TRBJ2-5	CSTGQGQETQYF	TGCAGCACTGGACAGGGCCAAGAGACCCAGTACTTC
-	17	few	TRBV9	TRBJ2-3	CASSIGRISATTDTQYF	TGTGCCAGCAGCATCGGACGCATTTCTGCGACCACAGATACGCAGTATTTT
TRBD2	14	many	TRBV15	TRBJ2-1	CATSGGGSYNEQFF	TGTGCCACCAGCGGCGGGGGCTCCTACAATGAGCAGTTCTTC
TRBD2	21	-	TRBV2	TRBJ2-3	CASPSVPPGLAGGFSTDTQYF	TGTGCCAGCCCCTCTGTGCCCCCGGGACTAGCGGGGGGTTTTAGCACAGATACGCAGTATTTT
TRBD2	14	-	TRBV7-2	TRBJ2-7	CASSFGTSKYEQYF	TGTGCCAGCAGCTTCGGGACTAGCAAGTACGAGCAGTACTTC
TRBD2	14	many	TRBV6-2/TRBV6-3	TRBJ2-3	CASIGLESFYTQYF	TGTGCCAGCATTGGACTAGAATCTTTTTATACGCAGTATTTT
TRBD2	16	few	TRBV7-7	TRBJ2-5	CASSRGRLAGGETQYF	TGTGCTAGCAGCCGTGGGCGGCTAGCGGGAGGGGAGACCCAGTACTTC
-	14	-	TRBV12-3/TRBV12-4	TRBJ1-2	CASSLGRTNYGYTF	TGTGCCAGCAGTTTAGGCAGAACTAACTATGGCTACACCTTC
-	16	-	TRBV11-2	TRBJ2-2	CASSHYSGTKAGELFF	TGTGCCAGCAGCCACTACTCCGGGACGAAGGCCGGGGAGCTGTTTTTT
TRBD1	15	-	TRBV12-3/TRBV12-4	TRBJ2-1	CASRPKGAGGDEQFF	TGTGCCAGCAGACCAAAAGGTGCAGGGGGTGATGAGCAGTTCTTC
TRBD1	14	few	TRBV6-5	TRBJ1-1	CASSRGQGAIEAFF	TGTGCCAGCAGCCGTGGACAGGGGGCCATTGAAGCTTTCTTT
-	15	-	TRBV19	TRBJ1-5	CASSIDRSANQPQHF	TGTGCCAGTAGTATAGATCGGTCAGCGAATCAGCCCCAGCATTTT
-	15	-	TRBV4-2	TRBJ2-7	CASSQESGLRYEQYF	TGTGCCAGCAGCCAAGAGTCGGGACTCAGGTACGAGCAGTACTTC
TRBD1	15	-	TRBV5-1	TRBJ1-2	CASSPRQGYSYGYTF	TGCGCCAGCAGCCCCCGACAGGGGTATTCCTATGGCTACACCTTC
-	14	-	TRBV6-2/TRBV6-3	TRBJ2-7	CASRVVLLSYEQYF	TGTGCCAGCAGGGTAGTCCTCCTTTCCTACGAGCAGTACTTC
TRBD2	14	-	TRBV6-5	TRBJ2-2	CASKGLEPTGELFF	TGTGCCAGCAAAGGACTAGAACCCACCGGGGAGCTGTTTTTT
TRBD2	16	-	TRBV12-3/TRBV12-4	TRBJ2-1	CASSPWTSGRNNEQFF	TGTGCCAGCAGTCCGTGGACTAGCGGGAGAAACAATGAGCAGTTCTTC
-	14	-	TRBV3-1	TRBJ1-5	CASSQGISNQPQHF	TGTGCCAGCAGCCAGGGGATAAGCAATCAGCCCCAGCATTTT
-	14	-	TRBV5-1	TRBJ2-7	CASSLPFPRGEQYF	TGCGCCAGCAGCTTGCCCTTCCCCCGGGGCGAGCAGTACTTC
TRBD1	16	-	TRBV7-6	TRBJ1-1	CASSVTGGEVNTEAFF	TGTGCCAGCAGCGTGACAGGGGGCGAAGTCAACACTGAAGCTTTCTTT
-	14	-	TRBV7-9	TRBJ1-1	CASSARGQITEAFF	TGTGCCAGCAGCGCTCGGGGTCAAATCACTGAAGCTTTCTTT
-	16	-	TRBV18	TRBJ1-3	CASSPPSAGFGNTIYF	TGTGCCAGCTCACCACCCTCGGCGGGATTCGGAAACACCATATATTTT
-	15	-	TRBV30	TRBJ2-1	CAWSALESSYNEQFF	TGTGCCTGGAGTGCTTTAGAGAGCTCCTACAATGAGCAGTTCTTC
-	14	few	TRBV4-2	TRBJ1-2	CASSQRVSNYGYTF	TGTGCCAGCAGCCAGAGGGTCAGTAACTATGGCTACACCTTC
-	14	-	TRBV12-3/TRBV12-4	TRBJ2-3	CASSLIGGSDTQYF	TGTGCCAGCAGTTTAATTGGGGGCAGCGATACGCAGTATTTT
TRBD2	16	-	TRBV6-6	TRBJ2-1	CASSTGTSGKYNEQFF	TGTGCCAGCAGCACGGGGACTAGCGGGAAATACAATGAGCAGTTCTTC
TRBD1	14	-	TRBV5-1	TRBJ1-1	CASSRTGARTEAFF	TGCGCCAGCAGCAGGACAGGGGCCAGGACTGAAGCTTTCTTT
-	13	-	TRBV12-3/TRBV12-4	TRBJ2-1	CASSIRRNNEQFF	TGTGCCAGCAGTATACGACGGAATAATGAGCAGTTCTTC
TRBD1	16	-	TRBV12-3/TRBV12-4	TRBJ2-2	CASSPMLGTAGGELFF	TGTGCCAGCAGTCCTATGCTCGGGACAGCAGGGGGGGAGCTGTTTTTT
-	13	many	TRBV7-9	TRBJ2-5	CASRPWGKETQYF	TGTGCCAGCCGCCCTTGGGGGAAAGAGACCCAGTACTTC
-	14	few	TRBV6-5	TRBJ1-1	CASRANGENTEAFF	TGTGCCAGCCGGGCGAACGGCGAGAACACTGAAGCTTTCTTT
TRBD2	15	-	TRBV7-6	TRBJ2-2	CASTRSGTNTGELFF	TGTGCCAGCACGCGGAGCGGGACGAACACCGGGGAGCTGTTTTTT
-	14	-	TRBV11-3	TRBJ2-1	CASTPQGVYNEQFF	TGTGCCAGCACCCCACAGGGTGTCTACAATGAGCAGTTCTTC
-	12	few	TRBV3-1	TRBJ1-4	CASSRKSEKLFF	TGTGCCAGCAGCCGGAAAAGTGAAAAACTGTTTTTT
-	12	-	TRBV20-1	TRBJ2-5	CSLLGAQETQYF	TGCAGTCTCCTAGGGGCTCAAGAGACCCAGTACTTC
-	14	-	TRBV9	TRBJ2-7	CASTKSPSSYEQYF	TGTGCCAGCACGAAATCACCCAGCTCCTACGAGCAGTACTTC